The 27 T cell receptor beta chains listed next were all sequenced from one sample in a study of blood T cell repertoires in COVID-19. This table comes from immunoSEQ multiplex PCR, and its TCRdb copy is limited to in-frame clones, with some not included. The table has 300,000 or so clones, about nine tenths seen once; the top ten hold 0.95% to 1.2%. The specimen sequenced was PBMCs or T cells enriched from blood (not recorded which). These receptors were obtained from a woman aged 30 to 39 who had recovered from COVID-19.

The CDR3 sequence is CATSDFSGNQPQHF. The DNA for the CDR3 is TGTGCCACCAGTGATTTTTCAGGGAATCAGCCCCAGCATTTT. V gene TRBV24-1 combines with J gene TRBJ1-5; D possibly corresponds to TRBD1 (5 bases). In germline, CDR1 is KGHDR, CDR2 SFDVKD. This CDR3 is built from 14 residues. With 1 base removed from V and 4 bases from J, the gap between germline ends came to 7 bases.

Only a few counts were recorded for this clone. As DNA, the CDR3 is TGCAGCGTTGATGGTCCGGGTAGCGGGAGTCACGAGCAGTTCTTC. Encoded protein: CSVDGPGSGSHEQFF. The chain carries TRBV29-1 and TRBJ2-1; the match to TRBD2 covers 9 bases. Per the germline V gene, CDR1 is SQVTM and CDR2 is ANQGSEA. The CDR3 spans 15 residues. With V trimmed by 3 bases and J by 10 bases, 13 bases remained unmatched.

CDR3 DNA sequence: TGTGCCTGGAGTGTGGCAGGGGGCCGTCAGCCCCAGCATTTT. Protein product: CAWSVAGGRQPQHF. V is TRBV30 and J is TRBJ1-5; 8 positions match TRBD1. The CDR3 runs 14 residues. The junction had 4 bases not matched to a gene; V was cut back by 0 bases and J by 6 bases. Germline assignment: CDR1 GTSNPN and CDR2 SVGIG (reference sequence).

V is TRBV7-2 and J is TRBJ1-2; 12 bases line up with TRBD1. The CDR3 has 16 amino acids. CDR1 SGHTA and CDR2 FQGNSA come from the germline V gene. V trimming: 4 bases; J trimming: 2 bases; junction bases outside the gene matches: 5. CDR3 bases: TGTGCCAGCAGCTACACAGGGACAGGGGGCAACTATGGCTACACCTTC. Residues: CASSYTGTGGNYGYTF. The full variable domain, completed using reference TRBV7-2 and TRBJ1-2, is GAGVSQSPSNKVTEKGKDVELRCDPISGHTALYWYRQSLGQGLEFLIYFQGNSAPDKSGLPSDRFSAERTGGSVSTLTIQRTQQEDSAVYLCASSYTGTGGNYGYTFGSGTRLTVV.

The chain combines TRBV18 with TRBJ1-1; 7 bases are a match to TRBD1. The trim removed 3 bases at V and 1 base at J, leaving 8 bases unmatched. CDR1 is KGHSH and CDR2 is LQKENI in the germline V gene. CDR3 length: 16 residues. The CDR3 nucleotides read TGTGCCAGCTCACCCCAGACAGGGACGGCGAACACTGAAGCTTTCTTT. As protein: CASSPQTGTANTEAFF.

The CDR3 DNA is TGTGCCAGTAGTCTGACAGATTTTACCGGGGAGCTGTTTTTT. It yields the protein CASSLTDFTGELFF. V and J are TRBV19 and TRBJ2-2; TRBD1 is a possible D gene (5 bases). The CDR3 is made up of 14 amino acids. CDR1 and CDR2 from the germline V gene are LNHDA and SQIVND (reference sequence). V was cut by 5 bases and J by 5 bases, with 12 bases left in between. The full variable domain, completed using reference TRBV19 and TRBJ2-2, is DGGITQSPKYLFRKEGQNVTLSCEQNLNHDAMYWYRQDPGQGLRLIYYSQIVNDFQKGDIAEGYSVSREKKESFPLTVTSAQKNPTAFYLCASSLTDFTGELFFGEGSRLTVL.

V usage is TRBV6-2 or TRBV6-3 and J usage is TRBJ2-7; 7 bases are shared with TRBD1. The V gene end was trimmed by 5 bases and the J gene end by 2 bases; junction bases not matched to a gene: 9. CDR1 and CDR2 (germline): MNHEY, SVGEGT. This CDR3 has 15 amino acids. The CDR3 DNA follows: TGTGCCAGCAGTCCCAGACAGGGTGCCACCTACGAGCAGTACTTC. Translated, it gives CASSPRQGATYEQYF.

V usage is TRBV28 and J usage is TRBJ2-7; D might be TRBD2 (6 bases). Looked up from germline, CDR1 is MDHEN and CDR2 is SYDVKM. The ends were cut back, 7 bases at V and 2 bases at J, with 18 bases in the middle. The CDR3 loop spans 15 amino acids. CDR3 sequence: CASTSSGLPTYEQYF. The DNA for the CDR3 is TGTGCCAGCACTTCCAGCGGGTTACCTACCTACGAGCAGTACTTC.

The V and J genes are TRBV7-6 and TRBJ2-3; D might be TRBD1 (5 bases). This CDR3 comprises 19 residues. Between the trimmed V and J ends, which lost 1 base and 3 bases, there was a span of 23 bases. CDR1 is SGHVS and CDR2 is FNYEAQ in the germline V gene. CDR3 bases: TGTGCCAGCAGCTTAGGCGGATGGGGCTCCGGCACGGTTACAGATACGCAGTATTTT. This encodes CASSLGGWGSGTVTDTQYF. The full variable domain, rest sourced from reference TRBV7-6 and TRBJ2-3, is GAGVSQSPRYKVTKRGQDVALRCDPISGHVSLYWYRQALGQGPEFLTYFNYEAQQDKSGLPNDRFSAERPEGSISTLTIQRTEQRDSAMYRCASSLGGWGSGTVTDTQYFGPGTRLTVL.

CDR3 nucleotides: TGTGCCAGCAGGGCTATGGGTGAGGGCTTGAGGGAAAAACTGTTTTTT. Its translation is CASRAMGEGLREKLFF. This chain joins TRBV28 and TRBJ1-4, with unresolved D. CDR1 and CDR2 (germline): MDHEN, SYDVKM. V was trimmed by 6 bases and J by 8 bases, leaving 22 bases between them. The CDR3 loop spans 16 amino acids. Filled out from reference TRBV28 and TRBJ1-4, the complete variable domain reads DVKVTQSSRYLVKRTGEKVFLECVQDMDHENMFWYRQDPGLGLRLIYFSYDVKMKEKGDIPEGYSVSREKKERFSLILESASTNQTSMYLCASRAMGEGLREKLFFGSGTQLSVL.

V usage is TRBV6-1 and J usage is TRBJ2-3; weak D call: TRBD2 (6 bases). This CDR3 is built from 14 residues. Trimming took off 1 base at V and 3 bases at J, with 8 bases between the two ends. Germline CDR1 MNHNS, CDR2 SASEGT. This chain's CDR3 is CASSEGGETDTQYF. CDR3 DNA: TGTGCCAGCAGTGAAGGCGGGGAAACAGATACGCAGTATTTT.

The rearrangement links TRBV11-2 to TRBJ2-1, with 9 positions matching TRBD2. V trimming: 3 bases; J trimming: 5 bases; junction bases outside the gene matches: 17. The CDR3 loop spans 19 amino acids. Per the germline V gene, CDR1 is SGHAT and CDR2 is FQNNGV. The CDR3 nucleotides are TGTGCCAGCAGCTTCGCGCGGGAGGGAGGCACCTTAAGGGACAATGAGCAGTTCTTC. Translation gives CASSFAREGGTLRDNEQFF.

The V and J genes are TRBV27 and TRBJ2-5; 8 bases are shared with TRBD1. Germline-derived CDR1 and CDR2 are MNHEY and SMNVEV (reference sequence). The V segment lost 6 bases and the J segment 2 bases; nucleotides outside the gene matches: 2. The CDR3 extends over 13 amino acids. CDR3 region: CASSNRGQETQYF. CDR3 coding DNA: TGTGCCAGCAGCAACAGGGGGCAAGAGACCCAGTACTTC.

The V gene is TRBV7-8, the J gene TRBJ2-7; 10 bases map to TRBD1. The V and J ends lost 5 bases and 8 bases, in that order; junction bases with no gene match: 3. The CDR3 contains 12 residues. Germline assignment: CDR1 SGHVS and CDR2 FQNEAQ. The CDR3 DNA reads TGTGCCAGCAGCCCGGACAGGGGGAAGCAGTACTTC. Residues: CASSPDRGKQYF.

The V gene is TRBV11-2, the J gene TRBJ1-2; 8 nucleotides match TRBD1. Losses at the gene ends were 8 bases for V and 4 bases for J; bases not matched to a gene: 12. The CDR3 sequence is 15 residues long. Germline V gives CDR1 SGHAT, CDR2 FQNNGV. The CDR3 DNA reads TGTGCCAGCGCCCCCGGGACAGGATCCTCCTATGGCTACACCTTC. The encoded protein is CASAPGTGSSYGYTF.

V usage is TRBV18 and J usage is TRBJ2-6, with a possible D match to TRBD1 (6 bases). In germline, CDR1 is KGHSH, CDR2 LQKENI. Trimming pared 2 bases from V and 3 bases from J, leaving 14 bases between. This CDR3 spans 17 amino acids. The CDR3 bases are TGTGCCAGCTCACCATATATTCCAGGGGATGGGGCCAACGTCCTGACTTTC. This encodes CASSPYIPGDGANVLTF.

CDR3 bases: TGTGCTAGTGGCCCGGGACAGGAGAGCTCCTACGAGCAGTACTTC. Its protein product is CASGPGQESSYEQYF. V usage is TRBV12-5 and J usage is TRBJ2-7; 8 bases fit TRBD1. Germline V lookup: CDR1 LGHNT, CDR2 FRNRAP. V lost 6 bases, J lost 0 bases, and 7 bases stayed unmatched. This CDR3 comprises 15 residues.

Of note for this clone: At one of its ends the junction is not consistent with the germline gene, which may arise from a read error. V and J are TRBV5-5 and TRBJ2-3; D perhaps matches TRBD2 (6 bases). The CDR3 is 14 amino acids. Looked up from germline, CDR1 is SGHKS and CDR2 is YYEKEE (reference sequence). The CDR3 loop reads CASTLDYFTDTQYF. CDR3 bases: TGTGCCAGCACCTTGGACTATTTCACAGATACGCAGTATTTT. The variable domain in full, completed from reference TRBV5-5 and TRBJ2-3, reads DAGVTQSPTHLIKTRGQQVTLRCSPISGHKSVSWYQQVLGQGPQFIFQYYEKEERGRGNFPDRFSARQFPNYSSELNVNALLLGDSALYLCASTLDYFTDTQYFGPGTRLTVL.

CDR3 amino acids: CASSLFRDSGEQFF. The CDR3 DNA reads as TGTGCCAGCAGCTTATTCCGGGACTCTGGTGAGCAGTTCTTC. The chain uses TRBV7-2 and TRBJ2-1; TRBD2 is a possible D gene (6 bases). The CDR3 loop spans 14 amino acids. Trimming took 2 bases from V and 9 from J, leaving 14 bases between them. Germline CDR1 and CDR2: SGHTA and FQGNSA.

Written as DNA, the CDR3 is TGTGCCAGCAGCCTGACTAGCGGCCTCACAGATACGCAGTATTTT. It yields the protein CASSLTSGLTDTQYF. This sequence joins TRBV7-3 and TRBJ2-3; TRBD2 aligns across 9 bases. This CDR3 has 15 amino acids. V was clipped by 5 bases and J by 2 bases; unmatched bases: 5. Germline-derived CDR1 and CDR2 are SGHTA and FQGTGA.

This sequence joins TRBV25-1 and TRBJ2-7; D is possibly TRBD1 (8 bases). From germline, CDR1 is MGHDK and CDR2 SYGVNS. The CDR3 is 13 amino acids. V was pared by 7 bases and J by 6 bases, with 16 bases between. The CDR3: CASTGGQVGEQYF. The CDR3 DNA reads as TGTGCCAGCACGGGGGGACAGGTCGGCGAGCAGTACTTC.

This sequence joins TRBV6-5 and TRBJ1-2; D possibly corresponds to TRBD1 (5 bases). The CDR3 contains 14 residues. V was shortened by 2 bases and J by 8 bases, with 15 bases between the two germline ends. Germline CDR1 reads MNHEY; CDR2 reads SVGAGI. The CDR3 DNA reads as TGTGCCAGCAGTTACCCCGTAGGCCAGGGCGGCTACACCTTC. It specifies CASSYPVGQGGYTF.

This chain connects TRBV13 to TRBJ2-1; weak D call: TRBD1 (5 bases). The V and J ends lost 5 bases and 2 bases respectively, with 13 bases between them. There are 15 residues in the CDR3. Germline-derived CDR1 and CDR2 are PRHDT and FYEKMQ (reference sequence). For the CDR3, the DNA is TGTGCCAGCAGCCCCGAAGGGGTAGCCTACAATGAGCAGTTCTTC. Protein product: CASSPEGVAYNEQFF. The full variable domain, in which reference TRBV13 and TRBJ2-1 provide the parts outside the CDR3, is AAGVIQSPRHLIKEKRETATLKCYPIPRHDTVYWYQQGPGQDPQFLISFYEKMQSDKGSIPDRFSAQQFSDYHSELNMSSLELGDSALYFCASSPEGVAYNEQFFGPGTRLTVL.

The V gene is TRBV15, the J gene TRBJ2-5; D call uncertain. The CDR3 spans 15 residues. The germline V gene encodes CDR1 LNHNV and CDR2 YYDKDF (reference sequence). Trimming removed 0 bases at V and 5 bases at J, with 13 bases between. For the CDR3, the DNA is TGTGCCACCAGCAGAGAGCGTATCGGTGCGGAGACCCAGTACTTC. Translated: CATSRERIGAETQYF.

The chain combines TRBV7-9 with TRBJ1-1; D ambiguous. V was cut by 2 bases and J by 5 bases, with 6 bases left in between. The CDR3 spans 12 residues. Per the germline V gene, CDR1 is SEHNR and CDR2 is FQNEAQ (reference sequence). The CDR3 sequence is CASSLTGTEAFF. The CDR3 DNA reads TGTGCCAGCAGCTTAACGGGGACTGAAGCTTTCTTT.

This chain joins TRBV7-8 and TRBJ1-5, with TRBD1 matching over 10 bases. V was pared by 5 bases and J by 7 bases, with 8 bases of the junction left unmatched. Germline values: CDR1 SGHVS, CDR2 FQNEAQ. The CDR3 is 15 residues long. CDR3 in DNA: TGTGCCAGCAGCCGGGGGACAGGGGCCGGACAGCCCCAGCATTTT. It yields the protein CASSRGTGAGQPQHF.

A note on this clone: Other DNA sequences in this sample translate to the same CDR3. The CDR3 coding sequence is TGCGCCAGCAGCCAGGCAGGGGACACTGAAGCTTTCTTT. Protein sequence: CASSQAGDTEAFF. V usage is TRBV4-1 and J usage is TRBJ1-1, with D perhaps matching TRBD1 (6 bases). Germline V gene lookup returns CDR1 MGHRA and CDR2 YSYEKL. The CDR3 extends over 13 amino acids. The V end lost 3 bases, the J end lost 3 bases, and 8 bases lay between the germline ends.